This record covers a single T cell receptor beta chain. Documented treatment: oral pan-JAK inhibitor, 5-10 mg twice daily. The germline gives CDR1 LNHNV, CDR2 YYDKDF (reference sequence). The CDR3 runs to 15 residues. The J segment lost 2 bases and the V segment lost 4 bases, leaving 7 bases of the junction unmatched. The record originates from a study of CD8+ T cells in alopecia areata. RNA extraction was followed by reverse transcription into cDNA, which acted as the sequencing template. The protocol was immunoSEQ multiplex PCR, while the TCRdb copy is restricted to in-frame clones and leaves out a portion. This sample has about 140,000 clones, with 82% found just once.

The chain recombines TRBV15 with TRBJ2-5, with 7 bases that match TRBD1. The sample in question was CD8+ T cells sorted from blood, obtained at week 4, from a patient treated with tofacitinib. This TCR derives from a human donor with alopecia areata. The CDR3 spells CATSKDLDRQETQYF. CDR3 DNA: TGTGCCACCAGCAAGGACCTGGACAGGCAAGAGACCCAGTACTTC.